These 27 T cell receptor beta chains came from one sample sequenced in a study of CD8+CD57+ T cells in acquired aplastic anemia. The authors sequenced patients whose flow cytometry had shown CD8+CD57+ cell expansion. TCR beta VDJ and CDR3 were profiled, and genomic DNA was the template. TCRdb re-called the reads with MiXCR, one entry per CDR3 protein. The repertoire holds roughly 120,000 distinct CDR3 sequences, with 55% to 60% as singletons. Sequenced input: sorted CD4+, CD8+, or CD8+CD57+ T cells (not recorded which) from PBMCs. Every receptor here comes from a human donor with aplastic anemia.

The chain uses TRBV15 and TRBJ2-7, with TRBD2 matching over 11 bases. V shed 5 bases and J 2 bases; nucleotides not matched to a gene: 2. This CDR3 has 14 amino acids. In germline, CDR1 is LNHNV, CDR2 YYDKDF (reference sequence). The CDR3: CATSQLAGAYEQYF. CDR3 in DNA: TGTGCCACCAGCCAACTAGCGGGAGCCTACGAGCAGTACTTC.

The rearrangement uses TRBV10-3 and TRBJ1-1, with D perhaps matching TRBD1 (6 bases). CDR1 is ENHRY and CDR2 is SYGVKD in the germline V gene. The length of the CDR3 is 14 residues. V lost 6 bases, J lost 3 bases, and 14 bases lay in between. CDR3 sequence (DNA): TGTGCCATCAGAGAAGGGACACTCGACACTGAAGCTTTCTTT. Translated: CAIREGTLDTEAFF.

To note about this clonotype: Germline is not matched at one junction end, which may reflect a read error. The J gene is TRBJ2-1, the V gene TRBV24-1, with 9 bases aligning to TRBD2. This CDR3 comprises 16 residues. Germline CDR1 and CDR2: KGHDR and SFDVKD. CDR3 residues: CASSLFAGGAGNEQFF. In DNA, the CDR3 is TGTGCCAGCAGTTTGTTCGCGGGGGGGGCGGGGAATGAGCAGTTCTTC.

J is TRBJ1-4 and V is TRBV2; 7 bases fit TRBD1. Germline V gene lookup returns CDR1 SNHLY and CDR2 FYNNEI. This CDR3 is 15 amino acids long. Unmatched junction bases numbered 4, after V lost 6 bases and J lost 0 bases. The CDR3 DNA reads as TGTGCCAGCAGCAGGGGGACTGCAACTAATGAAAAACTGTTTTTT. Protein: CASSRGTATNEKLFF. The whole variable domain, remainder taken from reference TRBV2 and TRBJ1-4, is EPEVTQTPSHQVTQMGQEVILRCVPISNHLYFYWYRQILGQKVEFLVSFYNNEISEKSEIFDDQFSVERPDGSNFTLKIRSTKLEDSAMYFCASSRGTATNEKLFFGSGTQLSVL.

The sample holds many counts of this clonotype. CDR3: CASSADRGAEAFF. CDR3 nucleotides: TGTGCCAGTAGTGCCGACAGGGGCGCTGAAGCTTTCTTT. The chain has TRBV19 and TRBJ1-1; TRBD1 matches at 8 bases. The CDR3 runs 13 residues. V lost 5 bases to trimming and J lost 6 bases; unmatched junction nucleotides: 5. Germline V gives CDR1 LNHDA, CDR2 SQIVND (reference sequence). The full variable domain, in which reference TRBV19 and TRBJ1-1 provide the parts outside the CDR3, is DGGITQSPKYLFRKEGQNVTLSCEQNLNHDAMYWYRQDPGQGLRLIYYSQIVNDFQKGDIAEGYSVSREKKESFPLTVTSAQKNPTAFYLCASSADRGAEAFFGQGTRLTVV.

The chain is built from TRBV10-3 and TRBJ2-3; no firm D call. Germline CDR1 reads ENHRY; CDR2 reads SYGVKD. The V gene lost 0 bases and the J gene lost 0 bases, with 10 bases spanning the gap. The CDR3 is made up of 16 amino acids. Here the CDR3 DNA reads TGTGCCATCAGTGAGTCAGCTAGTCCGAGCACAGATACGCAGTATTTT. As protein: CAISESASPSTDTQYF.

The chain joins TRBV25-1 to TRBJ2-7, with D hard to call. The germline CDR1 and CDR2 sequences are MGHDK and SYGVNS. V gave up 1 base and J gave up 2 bases, with 12 bases separating them. CDR3 length equals 15 residues. The CDR3 loop reads CASSEWDRYTYEQYF. CDR3 DNA: TGTGCCAGCAGTGAATGGGATCGTTACACCTACGAGCAGTACTTC.

The chain recombines TRBV6-1 with TRBJ1-2, with 9 positions matching TRBD1. The germline V gene encodes CDR1 MNHNS and CDR2 SASEGT. V dropped 2 bases and J dropped 4; count of bases not matched to a gene: 5. The CDR3 is 15 amino acids. The CDR3 reads CASSESGTGFYGYTF. For the CDR3, the DNA is TGTGCCAGCAGTGAAAGTGGGACAGGGTTCTATGGCTACACCTTC.

This clonotype was recorded many times. The gene calls are TRBV19 and TRBJ1-2, with 8 bases that match TRBD1. The CDR3 covers 14 residues. The J segment lost 6 bases and the V segment lost 2 bases, leaving 5 bases of the junction unmatched. The germline CDR1 and CDR2 sequences are LNHDA and SQIVND (reference sequence). CDR3 coding DNA: TGTGCCAGTAGTATACAGGGGGCTTTAGATGGCTACACCTTC. It encodes CASSIQGALDGYTF.

This clonotype was found a few times. The CDR3 sequence is CAISESGGRGTDTQYF. The CDR3 DNA reads TGTGCCATCAGTGAGTCGGGGGGGAGGGGCACAGATACGCAGTATTTT. The chain recombines TRBV10-3 with TRBJ2-3; 7 bases are a match to TRBD2. V dropped 0 bases and J dropped 1; count of bases not matched to a gene: 4. CDR1 ENHRY and CDR2 SYGVKD come from the germline V gene. The CDR3 totals 16 residues.

The chain combines TRBV29-1 with TRBJ1-1; the match to TRBD1 covers 9 bases. Germline V gene data show CDR1 as SQVTM and CDR2 as ANQGSEA. The length of the CDR3 is 17 residues. In DNA form, the CDR3 reads TGCATCGGGACAGGGCGGGTAATCCGCGGAGGGAACACTGAAGCTTTCTTT. As protein: CIGTGRVIRGGNTEAFF. Together with reference TRBV29-1 and TRBJ1-1, the CDR3 gives the full variable domain: SAVISQKPSRDICQRGTSLTIQCQVDSQVTMMFWYRQQPGQSLTLIATANQGSEATYESGFVIDKFPISRPNLTFSTLTVSNMSPEDSSIYLCIGTGRVIRGGNTEAFFGQGTRLTVV.

A few counts support this clonotype. The chain recombines TRBV27 with TRBJ1-2; TRBD1 is a possible D gene (6 bases). This CDR3 contains 14 residues. Germline CDR1 MNHEY, CDR2 SMNVEV (reference sequence). Deletions cut 4 bases from V and 4 bases from J, with 13 bases between. The chain's CDR3 is CASSYTQGSYGYTF. CDR3 coding DNA: TGTGCCAGCAGTTATACACAGGGTAGCTATGGCTACACCTTC.

The J gene is TRBJ1-5, the V gene TRBV11-3, with D possibly being TRBD1 (6 bases). The ends were cut back, 4 bases at V and 6 bases at J, with 16 bases in the middle. The CDR3 has 15 residues. The germline V gene has CDR1 SGHNT and CDR2 YENEEA. CDR3 residues: CASSSMPGAGQPQHF. CDR3 nucleotide sequence: TGTGCCAGCAGCTCTATGCCGGGGGCGGGTCAGCCCCAGCATTTT.

This clonotype was counted at least ten times. The chain recombines TRBV4-1 with TRBJ2-7; TRBD1 agrees at 11 bases. CDR3 length: 14 amino acids. The ends lost 6 bases at V and 6 bases at J; junction bases unmatched: 7. Per germline, CDR1 MGHRA and CDR2 YSYEKL. The CDR3 DNA reads TGCGCCAGCAGTAAGCGGACAGGGGGCCGCGAGCAGTACTTC. The encoded protein is CASSKRTGGREQYF.

This clonotype was counted at least ten times. The genes are TRBV12-3 or TRBV12-4 and TRBJ2-1; D possibly corresponds to TRBD1 (5 bases). V lost 7 bases, J lost 6 bases, and 16 bases lay in between. The CDR3 runs to 14 residues. The CDR3 DNA is TGTGCCAGCACCGAAGTCGCCAGGGCCAATGAGCAGTTCTTC. This sequence encodes CASTEVARANEQFF.

This clonotype has ten or more counts. The rearrangement joins TRBV10-3 to TRBJ2-3, with TRBD2 matching over 10 bases. Germline values: CDR1 ENHRY, CDR2 SYGVKD. Losses at the gene ends were 3 bases for V and 3 bases for J; bases not matched to a gene: 6. CDR3 length: 16 residues. The DNA for the CDR3 is TGTGCCATCAGTGATGGAGCGGGGGGGGGGACAGATACGCAGTATTTT. The encoded protein is CAISDGAGGGTDTQYF.

The chain uses TRBV20-1 and TRBJ2-2; a possible D gene is TRBD2 (6 bases). The CDR3 is 13 residues long. The germline CDR1 and CDR2 sequences are DFQATT and SNEGSKA (reference sequence). V lost 3 bases, J lost 2 bases, and 7 bases lay in between. CDR3 residues: CSARAGNTGELFF. The CDR3 DNA sequence: TGCAGTGCTAGGGCGGGAAACACCGGGGAGCTGTTTTTT.

The V and J genes are TRBV29-1 and TRBJ2-5; TRBD2 matches 7 bases. The CDR3 is 11 amino acids. The trim removed 6 bases at V and 5 bases at J, leaving 3 bases unmatched. Germline lookup yields CDR1 SQVTM and CDR2 ANQGSEA. The CDR3 DNA reads as TGCAGCGTCCGTAGCGGGGAGACCCAGTACTTC. It is translated as CSVRSGETQYF.

This clonotype was detected many times. CDR3 in amino acids: CASGDTSYEQYF. CDR3 coding DNA: TGTGCCAGCGGGGACACCTCCTACGAGCAGTACTTC. The V call is TRBV27, the J call TRBJ2-7; a weak D match, TRBD1 (6 bases). The CDR3 has 12 amino acids. Germline loops: CDR1 MNHEY, CDR2 SMNVEV (reference sequence). V was pared by 8 bases and J by 0 bases, with 8 bases between.

As to this clonotype: A clone one base away is much larger, so this may be a read error. This rearrangement joins TRBV6-1 to TRBJ2-5; 9 bases line up with TRBD1. The CDR3 runs to 14 residues. V gave up 5 bases and J gave up 4 bases; unmatched junction bases: 5. Germline CDR1 MNHNS, CDR2 SASEGT. This CDR3 reads CASSRYRGLETQYF. CDR3 nucleotides: TGTGCCAGCAGTCGCTACAGGGGGCTAGAGACCCAGTACTTC.

The CDR3 coding sequence is TGTGCCAGCAGCCCTAGGCAACAGGGTAGGGTGGATAGCAATCAGCCCCAGCATTTT. Amino acids: CASSPRQQGRVDSNQPQHF. The chain carries TRBV11-2 and TRBJ1-5; maybe TRBD1 (6 bases). Trimming pared 5 bases from V and 0 bases from J, leaving 23 bases between. The CDR3 covers 19 residues. CDR1 is SGHAT and CDR2 is FQNNGV in the germline V gene.

This clonotype was counted ten times or more. V gene TRBV28 combines with J gene TRBJ2-7; TRBD1 agrees at 9 bases. The germline V gene encodes CDR1 MDHEN and CDR2 SYDVKM. The J segment lost 5 bases and the V segment lost 8 bases, leaving 10 bases of the junction unmatched. The CDR3 has 14 amino acids. The CDR3 loop is CASGRDRETDEQYF. The CDR3 bases are TGTGCCAGCGGCCGGGACAGGGAAACCGACGAGCAGTACTTC.

Ten or more counts support this clonotype. The chain joins TRBV20-1 to TRBJ2-7, with 8 bases identical to TRBD1. From germline, CDR1 is DFQATT and CDR2 SNEGSKA (reference sequence). The CDR3 is 14 amino acids. The ends lost 6 bases at V and 3 bases at J; junction bases unmatched: 10. In DNA form, the CDR3 reads TGCAGTGCCTCAAGGACAGGGAGTAACTACGAGCAGTACTTC. Translation: CSASRTGSNYEQYF.

A single count supports this clonotype. The V and J genes are TRBV11-1 and TRBJ2-3; 8 nucleotides agree with TRBD2. CDR3 length: 15 residues. V shed 1 base, J shed 5 bases, and the junction held 5 bases outside the gene matches. Per the germline V gene, CDR1 is SGHAT and CDR2 is FQDESV (reference sequence). The CDR3 DNA sequence: TGTGCCAGCAGCTTAGATTCCGGGGGGGGAGATACGCAGTATTTT. Translating it yields CASSLDSGGGDTQYF.

This clonotype was counted a few times. The rearrangement links TRBV24-1 to TRBJ2-7; D possibly corresponds to TRBD1 (5 bases). V shed 4 bases and J shed 6 bases, with 15 bases lying between them. CDR1 is KGHDR and CDR2 is SFDVKD in the germline V gene. This CDR3 contains 14 residues. As DNA, the CDR3 is TGTGCCACCAGTGAACCGTGGCAGGGAAGCGAGCAGTACTTC. Amino acid sequence: CATSEPWQGSEQYF.

The chain links TRBV19 to TRBJ1-3; D might be TRBD1 (5 bases). The ends were cut back, 5 bases at V and 1 base at J, with 15 bases in the middle. The CDR3 consists of 16 residues. Germline V gene sequence: CDR1 LNHDA, CDR2 SQIVND (reference sequence). CDR3 in amino acids: CASSFWPGRSGNTIYF. The CDR3 DNA follows: TGTGCCAGTAGTTTCTGGCCGGGGCGGTCTGGAAACACCATATATTTT.

This clonotype showed up many times. The chain employs TRBV6-5 and TRBJ2-7; tentatively, D is TRBD2 (6 bases). The CDR3 runs 14 residues. The ends were cut back, 0 bases at V and 1 base at J, with 7 bases in the middle. CDR1 is MNHEY, CDR2 SVGAGI, per germline. The CDR3 is CASSYSGGSYEQYF. DNA of the CDR3: TGTGCCAGCAGTTACTCCGGAGGGTCCTACGAGCAGTACTTC.